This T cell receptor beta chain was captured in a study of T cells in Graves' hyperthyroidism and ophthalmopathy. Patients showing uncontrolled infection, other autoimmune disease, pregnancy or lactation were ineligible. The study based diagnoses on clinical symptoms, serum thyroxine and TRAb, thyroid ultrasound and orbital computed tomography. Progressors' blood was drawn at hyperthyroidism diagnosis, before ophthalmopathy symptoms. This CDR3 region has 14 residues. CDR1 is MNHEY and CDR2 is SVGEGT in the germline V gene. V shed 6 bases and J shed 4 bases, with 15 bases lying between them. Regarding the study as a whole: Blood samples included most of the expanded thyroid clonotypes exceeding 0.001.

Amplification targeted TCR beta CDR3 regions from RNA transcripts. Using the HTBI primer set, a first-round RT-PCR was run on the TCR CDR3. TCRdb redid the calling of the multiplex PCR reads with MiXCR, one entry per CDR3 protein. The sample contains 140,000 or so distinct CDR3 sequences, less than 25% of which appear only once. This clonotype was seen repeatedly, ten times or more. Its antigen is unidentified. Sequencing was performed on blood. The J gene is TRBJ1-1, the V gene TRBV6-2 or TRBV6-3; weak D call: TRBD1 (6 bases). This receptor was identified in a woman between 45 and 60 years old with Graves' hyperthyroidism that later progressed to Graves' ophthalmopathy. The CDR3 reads CASRETGGGTEAFF. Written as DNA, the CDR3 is TGTGCCAGCAGAGAGACAGGTGGGGGCACTGAAGCTTTCTTT.